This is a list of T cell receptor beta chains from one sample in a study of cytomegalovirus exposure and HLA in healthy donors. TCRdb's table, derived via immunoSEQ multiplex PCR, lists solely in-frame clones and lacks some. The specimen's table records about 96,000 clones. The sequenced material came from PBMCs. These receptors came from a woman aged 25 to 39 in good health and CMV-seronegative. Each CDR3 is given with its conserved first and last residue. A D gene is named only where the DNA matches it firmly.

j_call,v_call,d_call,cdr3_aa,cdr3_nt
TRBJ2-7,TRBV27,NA,CASSLMAWAEQYF,TGTGCCAGCAGTTTAATGGCCTGGGCCGAGCAGTACTTC
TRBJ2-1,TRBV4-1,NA,CASSQGPSSYNEQFF,TGCGCCAGCAGCCAAGGCCCTAGCTCCTACAATGAGCAGTTCTTC
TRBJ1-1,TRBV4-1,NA,CASSQGKGGLGNTEAFF,TGCGCCAGCAGCCAGGGGAAGGGAGGCCTGGGGAACACTGAAGCTTTCTTT
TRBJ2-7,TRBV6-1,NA,CASSERGSASYEQYF,TGTGCCAGCAGTGAAAGAGGGTCGGCATCCTACGAGCAGTACTTC
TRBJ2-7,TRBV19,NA,CASSTLAQGFYEQYF,TGTGCCAGTAGTACGCTAGCGCAGGGTTTCTACGAGCAGTACTTC
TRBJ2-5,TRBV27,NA,CASSSLDTTEETQYF,TGTGCCAGCAGTTCCCTGGACACCACTGAAGAGACCCAGTACTTC
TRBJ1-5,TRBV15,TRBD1,CATSRTGQVGQPQHF,TGTGCCACCAGCAGAACGGGACAGGTTGGTCAGCCCCAGCATTTT
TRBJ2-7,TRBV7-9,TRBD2,CASSLGGEGPRGYEQYF,TGTGCCAGCAGCTTAGGGGGGGAGGGACCTCGAGGCTACGAGCAGTACTTC
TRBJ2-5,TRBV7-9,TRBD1,CASSLGVTGTGEFWETQYF,TGTGCCAGCAGCTTAGGGGTAACCGGGACAGGGGAATTCTGGGAGACCCAGTACTTC
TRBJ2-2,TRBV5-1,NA,CASSVPRTLASDYAGELFF,TGCGCCAGCAGCGTCCCAAGGACACTCGCTAGCGACTACGCCGGGGAGCTGTTTTTT
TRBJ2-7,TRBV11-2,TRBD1,CASSPWDSYEQYF,TGTGCCAGCAGCCCGTGGGACAGCTACGAGCAGTACTTC
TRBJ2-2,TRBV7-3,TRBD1,CASSLGQGATGELFF,TGTGCCAGCAGCTTAGGACAGGGGGCCACCGGGGAGCTGTTTTTT
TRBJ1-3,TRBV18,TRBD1,CASSQSQGAIRNTIYF,TGTGCCAGCTCACAATCACAGGGGGCCATTCGAAACACCATATATTTT
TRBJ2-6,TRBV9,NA,CASSQEMGGPGANVLTF,TGTGCCAGCAGCCAAGAGATGGGGGGACCAGGGGCCAACGTCCTGACTTTC
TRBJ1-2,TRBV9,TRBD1,CASSGPGQENYGYTF,TGTGCCAGCAGCGGACCGGGACAGGAAAACTATGGCTACACCTTC
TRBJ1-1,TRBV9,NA,CASTVGGGSLTEAFF,TGTGCCAGCACCGTAGGGGGAGGGAGTTTGACTGAAGCTTTCTTT
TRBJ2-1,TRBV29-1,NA,CSVPRASVYWNEQFF,TGCAGCGTTCCCAGGGCTAGCGTGTATTGGAATGAGCAGTTCTTC
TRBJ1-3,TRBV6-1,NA,CASSEAKGGGNTIYF,TGTGCCAGCAGTGAAGCGAAAGGAGGCGGAAACACCATATATTTT
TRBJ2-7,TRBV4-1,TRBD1,CASSQSGQGAYEQYF,TGCGCCAGCAGCCAGTCGGGACAGGGGGCCTACGAGCAGTACTTC
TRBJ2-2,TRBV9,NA,CASSVGATTNTGELFF,TGTGCCAGCAGCGTAGGCGCGACTACGAACACCGGGGAGCTGTTTTTT
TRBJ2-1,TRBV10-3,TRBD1,CAISPGQQINNEQFF,TGTGCCATCAGTCCGGGACAGCAGATAAACAATGAGCAGTTCTTC
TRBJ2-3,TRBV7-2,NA,CASSPRAGTQYF,TGTGCCAGCAGCCCCCGTGCGGGCACGCAGTATTTT
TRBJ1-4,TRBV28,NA,CASSSPGSNEKLFF,TGTGCCAGCAGTTCTCCAGGGTCTAATGAAAAACTGTTTTTT
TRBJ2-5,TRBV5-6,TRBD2,CASSDTSGGETQYF,TGTGCCAGCAGCGATACTAGCGGGGGAGAGACCCAGTACTTC
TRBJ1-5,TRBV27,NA,CASSGQLNQPQHF,TGTGCCAGCAGCGGACAGTTAAATCAGCCCCAGCATTTT
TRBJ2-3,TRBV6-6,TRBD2,CASIYGRSSTDTQYF,TGTGCCAGCATCTACGGGAGGTCTAGCACAGATACGCAGTATTTT
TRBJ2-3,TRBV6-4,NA,CASSVAGGTDTQYF,TGTGCCAGCAGTGTGGCAGGGGGCACAGATACGCAGTATTTT
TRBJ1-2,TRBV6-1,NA,CASSDRSYGYTF,TGTGCCAGCAGTGACAGGTCCTATGGCTACACCTTC
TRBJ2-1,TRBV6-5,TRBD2,CASSYTSGGYNEQFF,TGTGCCAGCAGTTACACTAGCGGGGGATACAATGAGCAGTTCTTC
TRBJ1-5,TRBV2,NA,CASSAGLGIQPQHF,TGTGCCAGCAGCGCAGGGCTGGGAATTCAGCCCCAGCATTTT
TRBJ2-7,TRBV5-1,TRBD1,CASSLVNRGNYEQYF,TGCGCCAGCAGCTTGGTGAACAGGGGGAACTACGAGCAGTACTTC
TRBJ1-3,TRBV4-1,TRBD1,CASSQDKTGTRGNTIYF,TGCGCCAGCAGCCAGGACAAGACAGGGACCCGGGGAAACACCATATATTTT
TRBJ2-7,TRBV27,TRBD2,CASSLWKIGLAGSYEQYF,TGTGCCAGCAGTTTATGGAAGATTGGACTAGCGGGATCCTACGAGCAGTACTTC
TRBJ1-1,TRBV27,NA,CASSWTRYTEAFF,TGTGCCAGCAGCTGGACACGATACACTGAAGCTTTCTTT
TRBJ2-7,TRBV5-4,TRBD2,CASSLGLAPEYEQYF,TGTGCCAGCAGCTTGGGACTAGCCCCCGAGTACGAGCAGTACTTC
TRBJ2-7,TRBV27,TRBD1,CASSWGTGEAGEQYF,TGTGCCAGCAGTTGGGGGACAGGGGAAGCAGGGGAGCAGTACTTC
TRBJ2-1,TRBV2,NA,CARTNGDEQFF,TGTGCCAGAACTAACGGGGATGAGCAGTTCTTC
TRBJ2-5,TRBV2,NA,CASGEQETQYF,TGTGCCAGCGGGGAGCAAGAGACCCAGTACTTC
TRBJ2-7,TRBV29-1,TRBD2,CSAGTSANEQYF,TGCAGCGCCGGGACTAGCGCCAACGAGCAGTACTTC
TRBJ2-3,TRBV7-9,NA,CASSSDFLASSTDTQYF,TGTGCCAGCAGCTCGGACTTTCTCGCCTCTAGCACAGATACGCAGTATTTT
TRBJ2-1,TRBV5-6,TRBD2,CASSLERGGDYNEQFF,TGTGCCAGCAGCTTGGAGCGGGGGGGCGACTACAATGAGCAGTTCTTC
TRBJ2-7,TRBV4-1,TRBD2,CASSQDPSGYEQYF,TGCGCCAGCAGCCAAGACCCTAGCGGCTACGAGCAGTACTTC